A selection of T cell receptor beta chains follows, all from one sample in a study of regulatory T cells in long-lasting Graves disease. TCRdb reprocessed the multiplex PCR reads with MiXCR, giving one entry per CDR3 protein. Counted here are about 450,000 distinct CDR3 sequences, roughly 15% occurring once; the ten biggest clones make up more than 15%. This sample was also put to use in a study of T cells in Graves' hyperthyroidism and ophthalmopathy.

The sequences come from peripheral blood mononuclear cells (PBMCs), collected at new diagnosis, from a patient treated with antithyroid drugs. The receptors were sampled from a woman aged 50 to 65 with Graves disease. The CDR3 runs from the conserved cysteine through the conserved F or W. The D gene is left open where the match is weak. Clone size is not always given. Where it is, it says once, few, many or a class for expanded clones.

>TRBV27|NA|TRBJ1-6|NA
CASSLGGGNSPLHF
TGTGCCAGCAGTCTGGGTGGGGGGAATTCACCCCTCCACTTT
>TRBV10-3|NA|TRBJ2-1|few
CAIRKRADYNEQFF
TGTGCCATCAGAAAGCGGGCCGACTACAATGAGCAGTTCTTC
>TRBV10-3|TRBD1|TRBJ1-1|many
CAIRRPGGDNTEAFF
TGTGCCATCAGGAGGCCAGGGGGCGATAACACTGAAGCTTTCTTT
>TRBV2|NA|TRBJ1-4|NA
CASSGGYEKLFF
TGTGCCAGCAGTGGGGGTTATGAAAAACTGTTTTTT
>TRBV27|NA|TRBJ1-4|NA
CASSFSRGGGEKLFF
TGTGCCAGCAGTTTCAGCAGAGGGGGGGGTGAAAAACTGTTTTTT
>TRBV7-9|NA|TRBJ2-1|many
CASSLVSGGSYNEQFF
TGTGCCAGCAGCTTAGTATCGGGCGGTTCCTACAATGAGCAGTTCTTC
>TRBV5-8|NA|TRBJ2-1|NA
CASSQSGYGYNEQFF
TGTGCCAGCAGCCAATCAGGGTATGGCTACAATGAGCAGTTCTTC
>TRBV2|TRBD1|TRBJ1-5|few
CASTLGQVQPQHF
TGTGCCAGCACCCTCGGACAGGTTCAGCCCCAGCATTTT
>TRBV7-3|TRBD2|TRBJ2-1|many
CASSLTGTSGAGEQFF
TGTGCCAGCAGCTTAACCGGGACTAGCGGGGCCGGTGAGCAGTTCTTC
>TRBV29-1|NA|TRBJ1-2|many
CSVRDTFTSPGYGYTF
TGCAGCGTTCGAGATACGTTTACATCTCCTGGCTATGGCTACACCTTC
>TRBV29-1|NA|TRBJ2-3|many
CSAFTDTQYF
TGCAGCGCATTCACAGATACGCAGTATTTT
>TRBV5-5|NA|TRBJ1-5|NA
CASSLNLGRGGNQPQHF
TGTGCCAGCAGCTTGAATCTGGGGCGGGGGGGCAATCAGCCCCAGCATTTT
>TRBV6-1|NA|TRBJ1-1|NA
CASRSTGTIFLAFF
TGTGCCAGCAGATCTACCGGGACAATCTTTTTAGCTTTCTTT
>TRBV7-2|NA|TRBJ1-2|few
CASSFSREGGDYGYTF
TGTGCCAGCAGCTTTTCCAGGGAAGGGGGAGACTATGGCTACACCTTC
>TRBV3-1|TRBD2|TRBJ2-7|few
CASSQDLRGSSYEQYF
TGTGCCAGCAGCCAAGATCTACGCGGGAGCTCCTACGAGCAGTACTTC
>TRBV12-3/TRBV12-4|TRBD1|TRBJ2-5|many
CASSFSGGSYQETQYF
TGTGCCAGCAGTTTCTCAGGGGGCAGTTACCAAGAGACCCAGTACTTC
>TRBV3-1|NA|TRBJ1-3|NA
CASSQEGREGNTIYF
TGTGCCAGCAGCCAAGAGGGCAGGGAAGGAAACACCATATATTTT
>TRBV2|NA|TRBJ1-1|many
CASVRGTGTEAFF
TGTGCCAGCGTGAGAGGAACGGGCACTGAAGCTTTCTTT
>TRBV11-2|TRBD1|TRBJ2-1|NA
CASSSPDRGMDEQFF
TGTGCCAGCAGCTCACCAGACAGGGGTATGGATGAGCAGTTCTTC
>TRBV18|TRBD1|TRBJ1-1|few
CASSPRDSNLNTEAFF
TGTGCCAGCTCACCTCGGGACAGCAACTTGAACACTGAAGCTTTCTTT